This is a list of T cell receptor beta chains from one sample in a study of Graves' ophthalmopathy and Graves' hyperthyroidism. Via MiXCR, TCRdb re-called the multiplex PCR reads, giving one row per CDR3 protein. There are more than 1,000,000 distinct CDR3 sequences in the sample; 35% to 40% occur only once, and 11% lies in the top ten. Sequenced sample: peripheral blood or thyroid tissue (not recorded which). These TCRs come from an adult man with Graves' hyperthyroidism. Each CDR3 is given with its conserved first and last residue. A D gene is named only where the DNA matches it firmly. The size entry is marked missing in some rows and otherwise reads once, few, many or a size class.

CDR3nt	CDR3aa	abundance	v_gene	d_gene	j_gene
TGTGCCAGCAACCCCGTTGCAGGTGGTCAGCCCCAGCATTTT	CASNPVAGGQPQHF	few	TRBV27	-	TRBJ1-5
TGTGCCAGCAGTCCCGAACGGGATCCATTAAATGGCTACACCTTC	CASSPERDPLNGYTF	-	TRBV7-2	-	TRBJ1-2
TGTGCCAGCAGCTTGGGTCAATCCGGGACAGGGCCTGGTGGCTACACCTTC	CASSLGQSGTGPGGYTF	many	TRBV7-4	TRBD1	TRBJ1-2
TGTGCCAGCACAGGGGCCTTCCAAGAGACCCAGTACTTC	CASTGAFQETQYF	many	TRBV7-2	-	TRBJ2-5
TGCGCCAGCAGCTTGGCCGGGACAAGTGCAACTAATGAAAAACTGTTTTTT	CASSLAGTSATNEKLFF	once	TRBV5-1	-	TRBJ1-4
TGTGCCACCAGCAGAGGGAGGACCCAAGAGACCCAGCATTTT	CATSRGRTQETQHF	-	TRBV15	-	TRBJ1-5
TGTGCCAGCAGCCACTCTAAGAATATCGAGCAGTACTTC	CASSHSKNIEQYF	many	TRBV7-9	-	TRBJ2-7
TGTGCTAGTGGTTCCGGGACTAGCAGGGTCACCGGGGAGCTGCTTTTT	CASGSGTSRVTGELLF	-	TRBV12-5	TRBD2	TRBJ2-2
TGTGCCAGCAGGCACCGGGACAGTGAGACCCAGTACTTC	CASRHRDSETQYF	many	TRBV12-3/TRBV12-4	TRBD1	TRBJ2-5
TGTGCCAGCTCTTCCGGACAGGGGCTCTACACCTTC	CASSSGQGLYTF	-	TRBV18	TRBD1	TRBJ1-2
TGCAGGGGCCTGAACACTGAAGCTTTCTTT	CRGLNTEAFF	-	TRBV29-1	-	TRBJ1-1
TGTGCCAGCAGCTTCGGCCCCGTGGGTCAGCCCCAGCATTTT	CASSFGPVGQPQHF	many	TRBV7-8	-	TRBJ1-5
TGTGCCAGCAGTTACTCAGAGGACAGTGAAGCTTTCTTT	CASSYSEDSEAFF	-	TRBV6-5	-	TRBJ1-1
TGTGCCATCAGGGGGCGGGACAACTCCTACGAGCAGTACTTC	CAIRGRDNSYEQYF	many	TRBV10-3	-	TRBJ2-7
TGTGCCAGCAGCTTAGCGTCAGGGCTGTTGGGAGAGACCCAGTACTTC	CASSLASGLLGETQYF	many	TRBV7-2	-	TRBJ2-5
TGTGCCACCTACGCCAAAAAAACCGGGGAGCTGTTTTTT	CATYAKKTGELFF	few	TRBV11-2	-	TRBJ2-2
TGTGCCATCACTGGACAGGGAGGGGCCGGGGAGCTGCTTTTT	CAITGQGGAGELLF	few	TRBV10-3	-	TRBJ2-2
TGTGCCAGCAGCTTGAGACCGAAGATGAACACTGAAGCTTTCTTT	CASSLRPKMNTEAFF	-	TRBV11-2	-	TRBJ1-1
TGCGCCAGCAGCCAAGCCACGACCGGGACAGGATCCTACGAGCAGTACTTC	CASSQATTGTGSYEQYF	-	TRBV4-3	TRBD1	TRBJ2-7
TGTGCCAGCAGCCCAGAGCCAGGGGTTTATGAAAAACTGTTTTTT	CASSPEPGVYEKLFF	few	TRBV5-5	-	TRBJ1-4
TGCAGTGCTGACTCCGGGACAGCATATGGCTACACCTTC	CSADSGTAYGYTF	-	TRBV20-1	TRBD1	TRBJ1-2
TGTGCCACCAGCAGAGAGGCAGGGAACGAGCAGTACTTC	CATSREAGNEQYF	many	TRBV15	-	TRBJ2-7
TGTGCCATCGCCGGACTAGCAGGCACAGATACGCAGTATTTT	CAIAGLAGTDTQYF	many	TRBV10-3	TRBD2	TRBJ2-3
TGCGCCAGCAGCTTGGCCGGGACAGGGGTATTCATGAACACTGAAGCTTTCTTT	CASSLAGTGVFMNTEAFF	-	TRBV5-1	TRBD1	TRBJ1-1
TGCGCCAGCAGCCCGGTCGAGGAGCTGTTTTTT	CASSPVEELFF	-	TRBV4-3	-	TRBJ2-2
TGTGCCAGCAGTCCGGGCCTCCAGGGGACTGAAGCTTTCTTT	CASSPGLQGTEAFF	many	TRBV7-8	-	TRBJ1-1
TGTGCCAGCAGTAAACAGGGGAGTCCGTACGAGCAGTACTTC	CASSKQGSPYEQYF	few	TRBV27	TRBD1	TRBJ2-7
TGTGCCAGCACTTATCACCCCTACTCCTACGAGCAGTACTTC	CASTYHPYSYEQYF	few	TRBV6-1	-	TRBJ2-7
TGTGCCACCAGTGATACGGGGGCCAACACCGGGGAGCTGTTTTTT	CATSDTGANTGELFF	many	TRBV24-1	-	TRBJ2-2
TGTGCCAGCAGCGTAGGAGGGACAGAACTGAACTATGGCTACACCTTC	CASSVGGTELNYGYTF	many	TRBV9	TRBD1	TRBJ1-2